The 7 T cell receptor beta chains below were found in one sample sequenced in a study of T cell responses to AZD1222 COVID-19 vaccine. Assay used: immunoSEQ multiplex PCR; TCRdb lists only in-frame clones, some missing. The repertoire has roughly 270,000 clones, around 93% of them found once; the top ten carry around 0.57%. Sequencing used peripheral blood, obtained 28 days after the second AZD1222 dose. The receptors come from an adult who received the AZD1222 COVID-19 vaccine.

Regarding this clone: The sample has other DNA sequences that encode this CDR3 too. The chain joins TRBV5-1 to TRBJ2-7, with a weak D call TRBD1 (6 bases). The CDR3 consists of 13 residues. The V and J ends lost 4 bases and 2 bases respectively, with 10 bases between them. Germline V gene lookup returns CDR1 SGHRS and CDR2 YFSETQ. CDR3 region: CASSPGQTYEQYF. The CDR3 DNA reads as TGCGCCAGCAGCCCCGGACAGACCTACGAGCAGTACTTC. Looking up the rest from reference TRBV5-1 and TRBJ2-7 gives the full variable domain: KAGVTQTPRYLIKTRGQQVTLSCSPISGHRSVSWYQQTPGQGLQFLFEYFSETQRNKGNFPGRFSGRQFSNSRSEMNVSTLELGDSALYLCASSPGQTYEQYFGPGTRLTVT.

The genes are TRBV7-2 and TRBJ2-3; D remains ambiguous. CDR1 and CDR2 from the germline V gene are SGHTA and FQGNSA. With 2 bases removed from V and 1 base from J, the gap between germline ends came to 4 bases. The CDR3 has 13 amino acids. The CDR3 nucleotides read TGTGCCAGCAGCTTATTGGGCACAGATACGCAGTATTTT. It yields the protein CASSLLGTDTQYF.

The rearrangement uses TRBV27 and TRBJ1-6; D gene uncertain. The CDR3 runs 14 residues. The germline gives CDR1 MNHEY, CDR2 SMNVEV (reference sequence). Trimming cost V 3 bases and J 7 bases, with 10 bases left between them. CDR3 DNA: TGTGCCAGCAGTTTGGTGGGAGGGAATTCACCCCTCCACTTT. It codes for CASSLVGGNSPLHF.

This clone occurred once. The CDR3 coding sequence is TGTGCCAGCAGCTTACCCACCCTCTCCCCGAGGACTGAAGCTTTCTTT. Amino acid sequence: CASSLPTLSPRTEAFF. V and J are TRBV7-9 and TRBJ1-1; no clear D gene. V lost 2 bases, J lost 5 bases, and 18 bases lay in between. Germline CDR1 SEHNR, CDR2 FQNEAQ (reference sequence). The CDR3 has 16 residues.

This rearrangement joins TRBV2 to TRBJ1-6, with D unresolved. This CDR3 comprises 13 residues. Germline CDR1 reads SNHLY; CDR2 reads FYNNEI. V was shortened by 8 bases and J by 0 bases, with 5 bases between the two germline ends. The DNA for the CDR3 is TGTGCCAGCGGTAGCTCCTATAATTCACCCCTCCACTTT. Encoded protein: CASGSSYNSPLHF.

The chain recombines TRBV28 with TRBJ2-1; D remains ambiguous. This CDR3 has 14 amino acids. Deletions cut 5 bases from V and 6 bases from J, with 14 bases between. CDR1 is MDHEN, CDR2 SYDVKM, per germline. In DNA, the CDR3 is TGTGCCAGCAGTGGCTCTAGGTCGCCCAATGAGCAGTTCTTC. This translates into CASSGSRSPNEQFF.

CDR3 loop: CASSPGALVDEQFF. The CDR3 DNA sequence: TGTGCCAGCAGTCCCGGGGCCTTGGTCGATGAGCAGTTCTTC. The genes are TRBV2 and TRBJ2-1; D may correspond to TRBD1 or TRBD2 (5 bases each). Trimming pared 5 bases from V and 8 bases from J, leaving 16 bases between. This CDR3 is 14 amino acids long. Germline V gene data show CDR1 as SNHLY and CDR2 as FYNNEI. The whole variable domain, remainder taken from reference TRBV2 and TRBJ2-1, is EPEVTQTPSHQVTQMGQEVILRCVPISNHLYFYWYRQILGQKVEFLVSFYNNEISEKSEIFDDQFSVERPDGSNFTLKIRSTKLEDSAMYFCASSPGALVDEQFFGPGTRLTVL.